A single sample gave rise to the 21 T cell receptor beta chains below, sequenced in a study of OX40 agonist ivuxolimab in advanced cancers. Clones were read by immunoSEQ multiplex PCR, and TCRdb kept only the in-frame ones, dropping some. Here the sample spans tens of thousands of clones, about 76% being singletons. Sequences were derived from CD4+ or CD8+ T cells sorted from blood, sampled in a trial of the OX40 agonist ivuxolimab. The receptors here all came from an adult with an advanced solid tumor such as melanoma, head and neck, liver or kidney cancer.

V usage is TRBV25-1 and J usage is TRBJ2-3, with D possibly matching TRBD2 (5 bases). This CDR3 comprises 15 residues. Germline CDR1 is MGHDK and CDR2 is SYGVNS. Deletions cut 5 bases from V and 0 bases from J, with 12 bases between. For the CDR3, the DNA is TGTGCCAGCAGTATACGAGGGCCTAGCACAGATACGCAGTATTTT. Translated: CASSIRGPSTDTQYF. Variable domain in full (rest from reference TRBV25-1 and TRBJ2-3): EADIYQTPRYLVIGTGKKITLECSQTMGHDKMYWYQQDPGMELHLIHYSYGVNSTEKGDLSSESTVSRIRTEHFPLTLESARPSHTSQYLCASSIRGPSTDTQYFGPGTRLTVL.

This clone qualifies as medium-sized. The chain uses TRBV9 and TRBJ1-1; D gene ambiguous. The CDR3 totals 15 residues. Germline CDR1 is SGDLS and CDR2 is YYNGEE. Trimming took off 4 bases at V and 5 bases at J, with 18 bases between the two ends. CDR3 DNA: TGTGCCAGCAGCCTTGGGTATGATTCGGAAACTGAAGCTTTCTTT. Translating gives CASSLGYDSETEAFF.

This sequence joins TRBV4-1 and TRBJ2-1; no clear D gene. The CDR3 has 13 amino acids. Germline CDR1 and CDR2: MGHRA and YSYEKL. V was pared by 2 bases and J by 9 bases, with 11 bases between. CDR3 in DNA: TGCGCCAGCAGCCAAATACCTTCTGGTGAGCAGTTCTTC. As protein: CASSQIPSGEQFF.

This clone was recorded at least ten times. The rearrangement joins TRBV7-6 to TRBJ1-6; weak D call: TRBD1 (5 bases). The length of the CDR3 is 15 residues. Germline CDR1 and CDR2: SGHVS and FNYEAQ. The V end was cut by 5 bases, the J end by 0 bases, with 8 bases between. The CDR3 sequence is CASSSDSSYNSPLHF. The CDR3 nucleotides are TGTGCCAGCAGCAGTGACAGCTCCTATAATTCACCCCTCCACTTT.

This rearrangement joins TRBV7-9 to TRBJ2-3; tentative D call: TRBD2 (6 bases). Germline lookup yields CDR1 SEHNR and CDR2 FQNEAQ (reference sequence). This CDR3 spans 14 amino acids. V shed 8 bases and J shed 2 bases, with 14 bases lying between them. The CDR3 is CASGASETTDTQYF. The CDR3 bases are TGTGCCAGCGGGGCTAGCGAGACCACAGATACGCAGTATTTT.

This clone was seen a few times. The gene calls are TRBV6-4 and TRBJ2-7; D ambiguous. The CDR3 sequence is 15 residues long. Germline V gene lookup returns CDR1 MRHNA and CDR2 SNTAGT. V was cut by 3 bases and J by 0 bases, with 12 bases left in between. For the CDR3, the DNA is TGTGCCAGCAGTGATTATCAAGATACCTCCTACGAGCAGTACTTC. Protein product: CASSDYQDTSYEQYF.

This sequence joins TRBV7-6 and TRBJ1-5; D is undetermined. This CDR3 spans 16 amino acids. V gave up 1 base and J gave up 3 bases, with 13 bases separating them. Germline CDR1 is SGHVS and CDR2 is FNYEAQ. The CDR3 DNA reads TGTGCCAGCAGCTTAGATCCCGACGGGCCCAATCAGCCCCAGCATTTT. This gives the protein CASSLDPDGPNQPQHF.

Here the CDR3 reads CASEGGKLNQPQHF. CDR3 sequence (DNA): TGTGCCTCCGAGGGCGGAAAACTCAATCAGCCCCAGCATTTT. The J gene is TRBJ1-5, the V gene TRBV28; no definite D call. V lost 11 bases to trimming and J lost 3 bases, with 17 bases between them. CDR3 length: 14 residues. Germline lookup yields CDR1 MDHEN and CDR2 SYDVKM.

This clone has just one count. As DNA, the CDR3 is TGCAGCGTTGAAACACAGGGTGAGAACTATGGCTACACCTTC. Translation: CSVETQGENYGYTF. This chain links TRBV29-1 with TRBJ1-2; D might be TRBD1 (6 bases). The CDR3 extends over 14 amino acids. V was cut by 2 bases and J by 2 bases, with 12 bases left in between. Germline CDR1 SQVTM, CDR2 ANQGSEA.

V gene TRBV19 combines with J gene TRBJ1-2; the D is unclear. The V gene lost 5 bases and the J gene lost 6 bases, with 16 bases spanning the gap. This CDR3 spans 14 amino acids. Germline V gives CDR1 LNHDA, CDR2 SQIVND (reference sequence). CDR3 in amino acids: CASSYSLTEDGYTF. The CDR3 region has the DNA TGTGCCAGTAGTTACAGTCTTACCGAGGATGGCTACACCTTC.

Comment on this clone: At one boundary the junction diverges from the germline segment, which might be a read error. The chain links TRBV5-1 to TRBJ1-5, with D perhaps TRBD1 (6 bases). Germline V gene lookup returns CDR1 SGHRS and CDR2 YFSETQ. The CDR3 has 14 residues. CDR3: CASSFVGAHQPQHF. The CDR3 DNA reads as TGTGCCAGCAGCTTTGTGGGGGCTCATCAGCCCCAGCATTTT. The full variable domain, its missing parts supplied by reference TRBV5-1 and TRBJ1-5, is KAGVTQTPRYLIKTRGQQVTLSCSPISGHRSVSWYQQTPGQGLQFLFEYFSETQRNKGNFPGRFSGRQFSNSRSEMNVSTLELGDSALYLCASSFVGAHQPQHFGDGTRLSIL.

This clone was detected only once. The chain is built from TRBV2 and TRBJ2-1, with D possibly matching TRBD2 (5 bases). The CDR3 totals 11 residues. CDR1 is SNHLY and CDR2 is FYNNEI in the germline V gene. Deletions cut 7 bases from V and 10 bases from J, with 11 bases between. CDR3 loop: CASNLAREQFF. For the CDR3, the DNA is TGTGCCAGCAACTTAGCGCGGGAGCAGTTCTTC.

The chain combines TRBV28 with TRBJ1-5; TRBD1 might be the D (6 bases). V dropped 5 bases and J dropped 0 bases, with 17 bases sitting between them. This CDR3 has 17 residues. Germline CDR1 reads MDHEN; CDR2 reads SYDVKM. The CDR3 reads CASSPLPGQHSNQPQHF. As DNA, the CDR3 is TGTGCCAGCAGTCCCTTACCGGGACAACATAGCAATCAGCCCCAGCATTTT.

This rearrangement joins TRBV27 to TRBJ2-7; D gene uncertain. CDR1 is MNHEY and CDR2 is SMNVEV in the germline V gene (reference sequence). The V end was cut by 6 bases, the J end by 3 bases, with 15 bases between. The CDR3 consists of 14 residues. CDR3 sequence reads: CASSPSWLDYEQYF. The CDR3 DNA reads as TGTGCCAGCAGCCCGAGTTGGCTGGACTACGAGCAGTACTTC.

V and J are TRBV13 and TRBJ2-1, with unresolved D. This CDR3 is 13 amino acids long. Trimming took 0 bases from V and 7 from J, leaving 7 bases between them. Germline V gives CDR1 PRHDT, CDR2 FYEKMQ (reference sequence). The CDR3 coding sequence is TGTGCCAGCAGCTTAGGCCGAGAGAATGAGCAGTTCTTC. Translation: CASSLGRENEQFF.

The chain employs TRBV5-4 and TRBJ1-1; D not certain. Germline CDR1 is SGHNT and CDR2 is YYREEE (reference sequence). Deletions cut 0 bases from V and 6 bases from J, with 9 bases between. This CDR3 has 13 residues. The CDR3 coding sequence is TGTGCCAGCAGCTTGGCTGTGGGCGCTGAAGCTTTCTTT. It is translated as CASSLAVGAEAFF.

This clone is medium-sized in the sample. CDR3 loop: CSARDVEGAFF. CDR3 coding DNA: TGCAGTGCTAGAGACGTAGAGGGAGCTTTCTTT. The chain uses TRBV20-1 and TRBJ1-1; D is ambiguous. The CDR3 extends over 11 amino acids. Trimming cost V 0 bases and J 10 bases, with 9 bases left between them. Germline CDR1 reads DFQATT; CDR2 reads SNEGSKA (reference sequence).

This clone came up once. V gene TRBV5-1 combines with J gene TRBJ1-5, with D possibly matching TRBD1 (5 bases). Germline loops: CDR1 SGHRS, CDR2 YFSETQ. The V and J ends lost 3 bases and 6 bases respectively, with 13 bases between them. The CDR3 consists of 14 residues. The CDR3 nucleotides read TGCGCCAGCAGCTGGGACGTGGGGGGTCAGCCCCAGCATTTT. As protein: CASSWDVGGQPQHF.

V usage is TRBV28 and J usage is TRBJ2-3; TRBD2 aligns across 11 bases. Germline-derived CDR1 and CDR2 are MDHEN and SYDVKM. V gave up 3 bases and J gave up 1 base; unmatched junction bases: 12. The CDR3 runs 19 residues. For the CDR3, the DNA is TGTGCCAGCAGTTTCCGGGTTGGGGAACTAGCGGGAGGCACAGATACGCAGTATTTT. Its protein product is CASSFRVGELAGGTDTQYF. Based on the CDR3 plus reference TRBV28 and TRBJ2-3, the full variable domain is DVKVTQSSRYLVKRTGEKVFLECVQDMDHENMFWYRQDPGLGLRLIYFSYDVKMKEKGDIPEGYSVSREKKERFSLILESASTNQTSMYLCASSFRVGELAGGTDTQYFGPGTRLTVL.

J is TRBJ2-7 and V is TRBV27, with TRBD2 identical over 12 bases. The CDR3 loop spans 14 amino acids. V lost 6 bases, J lost 5 bases, and 5 bases stayed unmatched. Per germline, CDR1 MNHEY and CDR2 SMNVEV (reference sequence). The CDR3 DNA reads TGTGCCAGCAGCCCTAGCGGGAGGGTAGACGAGCAGTACTTC. Translating gives CASSPSGRVDEQYF.

This clone was seen just once. The chain recombines TRBV18 with TRBJ2-5; no clear D. Near its end, the DNA agrees better with TRBJ2-7, so the J call may be wrong. The germline gives CDR1 KGHSH, CDR2 LQKENI. CDR3 size: 15 residues. This chain's CDR3 is CASSPTEAAGYEQYF. In nucleotides, the CDR3 is TGTGCCAGCTCACCCACCGAGGCTGCCGGCTACGAGCAGTACTTC.